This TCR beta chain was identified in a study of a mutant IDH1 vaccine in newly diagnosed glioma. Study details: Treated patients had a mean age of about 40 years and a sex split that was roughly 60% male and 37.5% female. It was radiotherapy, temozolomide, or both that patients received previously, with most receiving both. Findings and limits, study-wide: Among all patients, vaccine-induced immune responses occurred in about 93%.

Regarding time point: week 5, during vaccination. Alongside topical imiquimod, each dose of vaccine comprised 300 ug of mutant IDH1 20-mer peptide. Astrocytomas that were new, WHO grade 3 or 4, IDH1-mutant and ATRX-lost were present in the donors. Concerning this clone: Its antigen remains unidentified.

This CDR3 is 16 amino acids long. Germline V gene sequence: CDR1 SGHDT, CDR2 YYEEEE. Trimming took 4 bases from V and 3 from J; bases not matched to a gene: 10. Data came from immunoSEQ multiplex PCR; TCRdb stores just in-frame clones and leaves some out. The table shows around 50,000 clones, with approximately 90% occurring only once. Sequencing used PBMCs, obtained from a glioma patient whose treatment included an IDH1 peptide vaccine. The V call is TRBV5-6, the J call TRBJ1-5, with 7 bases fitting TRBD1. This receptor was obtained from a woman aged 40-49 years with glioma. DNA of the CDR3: TGTGCCAGCAGCGCTTCAGGGGGACGGACCAATCAGCCCCAGCATTTT. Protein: CASSASGGRTNQPQHF. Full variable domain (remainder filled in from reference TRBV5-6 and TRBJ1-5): DAGVTQSPTHLIKTRGQQVTLRCSPKSGHDTVSWYQQALGQGPQFIFQYYEEEERQRGNFPDRFSGHQFPNYSSELNVNALLLGDSALYLCASSASGGRTNQPQHFGDGTRLSIL.